The 4 T cell receptor beta chains reported below all come from one sample, sequenced in a study of shared clonotypes between healthy human individuals (dated by TCRdb to 2018 to 2020). Libraries were made using the immunoSEQ multiplex PCR assay. In TCRdb, the immuneACCESS table is reduced to in-frame sequences with V and J assigned. These tables do not hold every clone; where another copy was compared, an unresolved V gene accounts for under half, and the others remain unexplained. The sample has about 230,000 clones on record, 65% to 70% of them singletons. The biggest ten clones account for 11% of the sample. Sequencing input: memory CD4+ T cells sorted from blood. The cell subset or site label on this specimen signifies: CD45RA-negative fraction. The receptors stem from a man aged 25-45 years in good health.

J is TRBJ1-1 and V is TRBV18; TRBD1 matches at 9 bases. The V gene's germline CDR1 is KGHSH and CDR2 LQKENI. The CDR3 contains 17 residues. Unmatched junction bases numbered 8, after V lost 1 base and J lost 2 bases. CDR3 nucleotides: TGTGCCAGCTCACCACTTTCTGGTACAGGGGGCAACACTGAAGCTTTCTTT. This codes for CASSPLSGTGGNTEAFF.

This clone was detected a few times. The chain employs TRBV2 and TRBJ2-7, with 7 nucleotides matching TRBD1. Trimming removed 0 bases from V and 0 bases from J; junction bases left unmatched: 5. The CDR3 contains 16 residues. Germline V CDR1 and CDR2: SNHLY, FYNNEI. CDR3 amino acids: CASSEAPGTDSYEQYF. The CDR3 nucleotides read TGTGCCAGCAGTGAAGCACCCGGGACAGACTCCTACGAGCAGTACTTC.

This clone was observed a few times. This rearrangement joins TRBV7-2 to TRBJ2-6; D ambiguous. V lost 1 base and J 10 bases, leaving 8 bases between the germline ends. Per the germline V gene, CDR1 is SGHTA and CDR2 is FQGNSA. The CDR3 runs to 13 residues. The CDR3 DNA reads as TGTGCCAGCAGCTTAGAGCCAGAGAACGTCCTGACTTTC. Encoded protein: CASSLEPENVLTF.

This clone has more than one count but fewer than ten. The J gene is TRBJ2-3, the V gene TRBV4-2, with TRBD1 matching over 8 bases. The CDR3 sequence is 16 residues long. CDR1 and CDR2 (germline): LGHNA, YNFKEQ. V trimming: 5 bases; J trimming: 0 bases; junction bases outside the gene matches: 7. The CDR3 reads CASSSSTGASTDTQYF. The CDR3 DNA reads TGTGCCAGCAGCTCCTCGACAGGGGCTAGCACAGATACGCAGTATTTT.